These 23 T cell receptor beta chains were all obtained from the same sample, sequenced in a study of vaccination effects on CD4 cells after COVID-19. Culture lasted over 9 days before CD4+ T cell isolation. The antigens of these receptors remain unknown. Sequencing used immunoSEQ multiplex PCR; TCRdb keeps in-frame clones, though not all of them. The sample records around 70,000 clones, around 77% being singletons. Material: CD4+ T cells from PBMCs cultured without peptide, obtained before COVID-19 vaccination. The receptors here all came from a human donor who received a COVID-19 vaccine.

V and J are TRBV2 and TRBJ1-2; no reliable D call. Per the germline V gene, CDR1 is SNHLY and CDR2 is FYNNEI. The germline V and J ends were trimmed by 4 bases and 6 bases, with 9 bases remaining between them. The CDR3 totals 12 residues. This chain's CDR3 is CASSALSDGYTF. The CDR3 DNA reads as TGTGCCAGCAGTGCTCTGAGTGATGGCTACACCTTC.

This clone came up once. The chain joins TRBV7-3 to TRBJ2-3, with 10 bases that match TRBD1. The CDR3 is made up of 16 amino acids. Trimming took 0 bases from V and 3 from J; bases not matched to a gene: 3. From germline, CDR1 is SGHTA and CDR2 FQGTGA. CDR3 loop: CASSLTTDRGTDTQYF. The CDR3 DNA reads as TGTGCCAGCAGCTTAACCACGGACAGGGGGACAGATACGCAGTATTTT.

The chain carries TRBV27 and TRBJ1-1, with D perhaps TRBD1 (6 bases). This CDR3 has 17 residues. Trimming removed 5 bases from V and 0 bases from J, with 19 bases in between. Germline assignment: CDR1 MNHEY and CDR2 SMNVEV (reference sequence). This chain's CDR3 is CASSPTPRQAMNTEAFF. In DNA form, the CDR3 reads TGTGCCAGCAGTCCTACCCCTCGACAGGCTATGAACACTGAAGCTTTCTTT.

The chain carries TRBV4-2 and TRBJ2-3, with D tentatively TRBD1 or TRBD2 (5 bases each). The V gene lost 3 bases and the J gene lost 6 bases, with 13 bases spanning the gap. This CDR3 comprises 14 residues. Germline lookup yields CDR1 LGHNA and CDR2 YNFKEQ. CDR3 protein: CASSQGEPRDTQYF. The CDR3 region has the DNA TGTGCCAGCAGCCAGGGGGAGCCCCGGGATACGCAGTATTTT.

The chain combines TRBV18 with TRBJ2-7; 7 bases align to TRBD2. Germline V CDR1 and CDR2: KGHSH, LQKENI. The CDR3 sequence is 14 residues long. V shed 4 bases, J shed 6 bases, and the junction held 9 bases outside the gene matches. In DNA, the CDR3 is TGTGCCAGCTCACTAGTCGGACTAGGGGCCGAGCAGTACGTC. Protein product: CASSLVGLGAEQYV.

The J gene is TRBJ2-1, the V gene TRBV29-1; D is possibly TRBD2 (5 bases). In germline, CDR1 is SQVTM, CDR2 ANQGSEA. The CDR3 is made up of 13 amino acids. Trimming took off 4 bases at V and 0 bases at J, with 7 bases between the two ends. DNA for the CDR3: TGCAGCGTTGCGGGAAGCTCCTACAATGAGCAGTTCTTC. Encoded protein: CSVAGSSYNEQFF.

The rearrangement links TRBV19 to TRBJ2-7; the match to TRBD2 covers 10 bases. CDR1 and CDR2 from the germline V gene are LNHDA and SQIVND (reference sequence). The CDR3 spans 13 residues. Trimming cost V 4 bases and J 6 bases; bases outside gene matches: 3. The CDR3 nucleotides are TGTGCCAGTAGTACCCAGCGGGGGGGCGAGCAGTACGTC. This gives the protein CASSTQRGGEQYV.

This clone has just one count. The chain recombines TRBV27 with TRBJ1-5; 8 nucleotides match TRBD1. This CDR3 is built from 18 residues. V gave up 2 bases and J gave up 2 bases; unmatched junction bases: 11. CDR1 is MNHEY and CDR2 is SMNVEV in the germline V gene (reference sequence). As DNA, the CDR3 is TGTGCCAGCAGTTTAACTCGGACAGGGCCGATTCGCAATCAGCCCCAGCATTTT. Its translation is CASSLTRTGPIRNQPQHF.

This clone was observed a few times. The V gene is TRBV4-3, the J gene TRBJ1-3; D not resolved. V was shortened by 0 bases and J by 0 bases, with 6 bases between the two germline ends. The CDR3 sequence is 15 residues long. Germline loops: CDR1 LGHNA, CDR2 YSLEER. The CDR3 DNA follows: TGCGCCAGCAGCCAAGAACAGAGCTCTGGAAACACCATATATTTT. The encoded protein is CASSQEQSSGNTIYF.

This sequence joins TRBV5-8 and TRBJ2-1; D possibly corresponds to TRBD1 (6 bases). With 7 bases removed from V and 0 bases from J, the gap between germline ends came to 23 bases. The CDR3 contains 18 residues. The germline CDR1 and CDR2 sequences are SGHTS and YDEGEE. For the CDR3, the DNA is TGTGCCAGCCCGAATCTAGGGGGTGAAAAAAGCTCCTACAATGAGCAGTTCTTC. Translated: CASPNLGGEKSSYNEQFF. Filled out from reference TRBV5-8 and TRBJ2-1, the complete variable domain reads EAGVTQSPTHLIKTRGQQATLRCSPISGHTSVYWYQQALGLGLQFLLWYDEGEERNRGNFPPRFSGRQFPNYSSELNVNALELEDSALYLCASPNLGGEKSSYNEQFFGPGTRLTVL.

J is TRBJ1-1 and V is TRBV9; D is ambiguous. The CDR3 extends over 17 amino acids. V lost 0 bases and J lost 5, with 20 bases in between. Germline V CDR1 and CDR2: SGDLS, YYNGEE. The CDR3 bases are TGTGCCAGCAGCGTAGAACCTACAAGGGCAGGAACAACTGAAGCTTTCTTT. It is translated as CASSVEPTRAGTTEAFF.

This clone was observed a few times. The chain has TRBV6-1 and TRBJ1-1; D remains ambiguous. Trimming removed 2 bases from V and 3 bases from J, with 10 bases in between. The CDR3 has 14 amino acids. Germline V CDR1 and CDR2: MNHNS, SASEGT. This CDR3 is CASSEIGRDTEAFF. The CDR3 DNA reads as TGTGCCAGCAGTGAAATTGGACGGGACACTGAAGCTTTCTTT.

The V and J genes are TRBV28 and TRBJ1-2; D is ambiguous. The CDR3 loop spans 12 amino acids. The V and J ends lost 5 bases and 6 bases respectively, with 10 bases between them. Germline values: CDR1 MDHEN, CDR2 SYDVKM. The CDR3 reads CASSPDRNGYTF. CDR3 coding DNA: TGTGCCAGCAGTCCGGATCGAAATGGCTACACCTTC.

This clone was counted once. This chain uses TRBV30 with TRBJ1-1; TRBD1 aligns across 9 bases. This CDR3 spans 14 amino acids. V gave up 8 bases and J gave up 3 bases; unmatched junction bases: 10. Germline loops: CDR1 GTSNPN, CDR2 SVGIG (reference sequence). The CDR3 DNA reads TGTGCCATTGAACCGGGACAGGGAGACACTGAAGCTTTCTTT. Protein sequence: CAIEPGQGDTEAFF.

The table lists this clone with a few counts. The chain combines TRBV29-1 with TRBJ1-5, with D unclear. The CDR3 runs 12 residues. With 4 bases removed from V and 3 bases from J, the gap between germline ends came to 7 bases. Germline CDR1 SQVTM, CDR2 ANQGSEA. CDR3 protein: CSVAAANQPQHF. The CDR3 DNA follows: TGCAGCGTTGCAGCGGCCAATCAGCCCCAGCATTTT. Together with reference TRBV29-1 and TRBJ1-5, the CDR3 gives the full variable domain: SAVISQKPSRDICQRGTSLTIQCQVDSQVTMMFWYRQQPGQSLTLIATANQGSEATYESGFVIDKFPISRPNLTFSTLTVSNMSPEDSSIYLCSVAAANQPQHFGDGTRLSIL.

This chain connects TRBV19 to TRBJ2-7; D remains ambiguous. Germline V lookup: CDR1 LNHDA, CDR2 SQIVND (reference sequence). The CDR3 runs 14 residues. V gave up 2 bases and J gave up 2 bases, with 10 bases separating them. CDR3 region: CASSINLGTYEQYV. CDR3 coding DNA: TGTGCCAGTAGTATAAATTTGGGGACCTACGAGCAGTACGTC.

This chain joins TRBV15 and TRBJ2-6; D gene ambiguous. The CDR3 has 16 residues. Trimming removed 3 bases from V and 0 bases from J, with 9 bases in between. The germline V gene has CDR1 LNHNV and CDR2 YYDKDF (reference sequence). The CDR3 spells CATSSRLLSGANVLTF. Here the CDR3 DNA reads TGTGCCACCAGCAGTAGACTGCTCTCTGGGGCCAACGTCCTGACTTTC.

The V gene is TRBV20-1, the J gene TRBJ1-1; D not resolved. Trimming pared 5 bases from V and 3 bases from J, leaving 7 bases between. The CDR3 loop spans 11 amino acids. The germline CDR1 and CDR2 sequences are DFQATT and SNEGSKA (reference sequence). CDR3 nucleotide sequence: TGCAGTGCTCCTCGAGACACTGAAGCTTTCTTT. Translated: CSAPRDTEAFF.

This chain connects TRBV3-1 (or the pseudogene TRBV3-2) to TRBJ1-1; D gene uncertain. V was cut by 0 bases and J by 0 bases, with 8 bases left in between. The CDR3 has 15 residues. The germline V gene has CDR1 LGHDT and CDR2 YNNKEL (reference sequence). Here the CDR3 DNA reads TGTGCCAGCAGCCAAGAAACGAGGATGAACACTGAAGCTTTCTTT. As protein: CASSQETRMNTEAFF.

The CDR3 DNA is TGTGCCAGCAGTAAACAGGGGATTGAGACCCAGTACTTC. Translated: CASSKQGIETQYF. The rearrangement joins TRBV6-6 to TRBJ2-5; TRBD1 aligns across 7 bases. After removal of 5 bases from V and 5 bases from J, the junction contained 5 bases not matched to a gene. CDR3 size: 13 residues. Germline CDR1 reads MNHNY; CDR2 reads SVGAGI (reference sequence).

The J gene is TRBJ2-1, the V gene TRBV5-1, with D possibly matching TRBD1 (5 bases). In germline, CDR1 is SGHRS, CDR2 YFSETQ. Trimming removed 0 bases from V and 2 bases from J, with 9 bases in between. This CDR3 has 15 residues. The CDR3 bases are TGCGCCAGCAGCTTGGGTACAGGTCCCTACAATGAGCAGTTCTTC. This encodes CASSLGTGPYNEQFF.

The V gene is TRBV25-1, the J gene TRBJ2-1, with 8 nucleotides matching TRBD2. The CDR3 length is 17 residues. Germline V CDR1 and CDR2: MGHDK, SYGVNS. V lost 2 bases, J lost 3 bases, and 9 bases stayed unmatched. CDR3 sequence: CASSEGRTSGYYNEQFF. CDR3 in DNA: TGTGCCAGCAGTGAAGGACGAACTAGCGGATACTACAATGAGCAGTTCTTC.

The J gene is TRBJ2-5, the V gene TRBV6-1, with no clear D. Trimming removed 1 base at V and 0 bases at J, with 9 bases between. Germline V gene sequence: CDR1 MNHNS, CDR2 SASEGT. This CDR3 has 15 residues. The CDR3 bases are TGTGCCAGCAGTGAAGGGCAGACGTACCAAGAGACCCAGTACTTC. Encoded protein: CASSEGQTYQETQYF.